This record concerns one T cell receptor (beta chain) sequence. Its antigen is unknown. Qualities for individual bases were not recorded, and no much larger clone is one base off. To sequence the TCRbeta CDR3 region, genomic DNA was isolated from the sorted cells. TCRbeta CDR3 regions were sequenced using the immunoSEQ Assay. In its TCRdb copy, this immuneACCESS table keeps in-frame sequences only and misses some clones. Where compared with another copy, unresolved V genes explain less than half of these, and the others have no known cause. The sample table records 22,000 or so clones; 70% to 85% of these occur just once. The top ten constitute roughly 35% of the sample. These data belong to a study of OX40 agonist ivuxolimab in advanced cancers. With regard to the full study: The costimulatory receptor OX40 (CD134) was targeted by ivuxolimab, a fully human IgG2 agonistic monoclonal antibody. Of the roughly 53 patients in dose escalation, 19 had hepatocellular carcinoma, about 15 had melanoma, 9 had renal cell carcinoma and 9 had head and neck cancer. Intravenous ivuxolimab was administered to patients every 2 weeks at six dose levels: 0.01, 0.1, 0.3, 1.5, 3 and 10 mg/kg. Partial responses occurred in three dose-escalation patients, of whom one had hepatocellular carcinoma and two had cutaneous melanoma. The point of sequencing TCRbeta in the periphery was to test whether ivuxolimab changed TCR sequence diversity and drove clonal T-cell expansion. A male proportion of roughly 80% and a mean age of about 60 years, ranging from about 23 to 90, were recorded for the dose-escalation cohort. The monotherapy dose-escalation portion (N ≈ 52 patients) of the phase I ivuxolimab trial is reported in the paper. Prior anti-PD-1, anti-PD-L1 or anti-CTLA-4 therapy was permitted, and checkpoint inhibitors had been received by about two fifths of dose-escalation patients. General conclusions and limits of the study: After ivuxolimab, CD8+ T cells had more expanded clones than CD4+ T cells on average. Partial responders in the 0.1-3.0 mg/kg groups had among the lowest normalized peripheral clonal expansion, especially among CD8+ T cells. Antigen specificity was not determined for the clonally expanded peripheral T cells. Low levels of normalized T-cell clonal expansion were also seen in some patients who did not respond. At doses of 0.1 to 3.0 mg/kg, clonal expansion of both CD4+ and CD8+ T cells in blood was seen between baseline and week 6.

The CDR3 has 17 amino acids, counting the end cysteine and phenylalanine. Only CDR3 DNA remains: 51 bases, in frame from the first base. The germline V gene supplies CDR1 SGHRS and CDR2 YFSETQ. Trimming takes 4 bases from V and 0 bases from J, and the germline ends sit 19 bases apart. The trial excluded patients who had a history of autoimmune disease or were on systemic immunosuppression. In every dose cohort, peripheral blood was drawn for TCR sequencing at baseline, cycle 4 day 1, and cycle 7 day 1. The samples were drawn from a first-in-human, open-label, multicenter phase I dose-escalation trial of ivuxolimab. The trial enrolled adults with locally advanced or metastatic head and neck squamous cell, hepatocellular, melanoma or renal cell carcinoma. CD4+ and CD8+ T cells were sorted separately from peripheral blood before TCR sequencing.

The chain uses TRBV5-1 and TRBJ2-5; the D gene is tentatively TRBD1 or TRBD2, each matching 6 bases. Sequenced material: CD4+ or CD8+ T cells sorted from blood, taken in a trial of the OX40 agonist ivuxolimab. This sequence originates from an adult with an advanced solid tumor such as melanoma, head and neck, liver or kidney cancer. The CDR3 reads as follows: CASSRGQLGRDQETQYF. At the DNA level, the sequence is TGCGCCAGCAGCCGGGGGCAATTGGGCAGGGACCAAGAGACCCAGTACTTC.